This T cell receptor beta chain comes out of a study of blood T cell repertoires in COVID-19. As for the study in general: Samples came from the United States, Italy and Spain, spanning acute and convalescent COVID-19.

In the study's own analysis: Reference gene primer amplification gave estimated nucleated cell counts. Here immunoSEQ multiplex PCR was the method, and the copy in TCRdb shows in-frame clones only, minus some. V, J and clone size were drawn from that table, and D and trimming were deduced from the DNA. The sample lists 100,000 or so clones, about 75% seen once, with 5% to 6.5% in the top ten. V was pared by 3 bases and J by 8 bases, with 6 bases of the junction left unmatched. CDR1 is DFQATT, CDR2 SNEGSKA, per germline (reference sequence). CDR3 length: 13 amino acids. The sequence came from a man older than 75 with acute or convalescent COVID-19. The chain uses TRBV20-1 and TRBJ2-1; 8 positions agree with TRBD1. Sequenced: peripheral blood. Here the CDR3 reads CSASKNRGDEQFF. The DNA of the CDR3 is TGCAGTGCTAGTAAGAACAGGGGGGATGAGCAGTTCTTC.